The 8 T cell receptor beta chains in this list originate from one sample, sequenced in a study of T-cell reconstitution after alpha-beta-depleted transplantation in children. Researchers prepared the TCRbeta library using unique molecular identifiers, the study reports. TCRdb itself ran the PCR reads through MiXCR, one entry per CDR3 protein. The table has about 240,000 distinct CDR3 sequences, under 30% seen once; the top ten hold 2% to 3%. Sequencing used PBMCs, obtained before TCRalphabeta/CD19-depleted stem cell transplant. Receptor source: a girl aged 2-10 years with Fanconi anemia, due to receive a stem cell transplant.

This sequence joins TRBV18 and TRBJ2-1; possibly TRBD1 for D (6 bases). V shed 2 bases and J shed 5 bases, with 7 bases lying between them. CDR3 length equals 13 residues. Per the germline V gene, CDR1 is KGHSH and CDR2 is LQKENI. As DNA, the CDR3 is TGTGCCAGCTCACCAACAGGGAACAATGAGCAGTTCTTC. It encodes CASSPTGNNEQFF. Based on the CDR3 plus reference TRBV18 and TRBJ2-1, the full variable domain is NAGVMQNPRHLVRRRGQEARLRCSPMKGHSHVYWYRQLPEEGLKFMVYLQKENIIDESGMPKERFSAEFPKEGPSILRIQQVVRGDSAAYFCASSPTGNNEQFFGPGTRLTVL.

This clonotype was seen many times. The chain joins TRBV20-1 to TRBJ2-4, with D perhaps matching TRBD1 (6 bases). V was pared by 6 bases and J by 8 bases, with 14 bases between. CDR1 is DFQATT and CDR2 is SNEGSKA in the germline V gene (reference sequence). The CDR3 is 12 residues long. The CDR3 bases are TGCAGTGCCAACTACAGGGTAGACATTCAGTACTTC. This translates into CSANYRVDIQYF.

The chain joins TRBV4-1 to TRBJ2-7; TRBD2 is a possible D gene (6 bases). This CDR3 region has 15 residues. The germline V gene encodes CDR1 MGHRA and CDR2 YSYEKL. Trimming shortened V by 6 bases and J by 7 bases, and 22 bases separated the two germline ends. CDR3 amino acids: CASRPSIGTSMEQYF. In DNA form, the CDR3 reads TGCGCCAGCAGACCCTCTATCGGGACTTCCATGGAGCAGTACTTC.

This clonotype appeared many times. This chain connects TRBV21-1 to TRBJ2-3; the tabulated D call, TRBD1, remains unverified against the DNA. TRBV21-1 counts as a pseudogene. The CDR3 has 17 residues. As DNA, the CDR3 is TGTGCCAGCAGCAAAGTCAGGACAGGATTTCTGGCAGATACGCAGTATTTT. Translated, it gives CASSKVRTGFLADTQYF.

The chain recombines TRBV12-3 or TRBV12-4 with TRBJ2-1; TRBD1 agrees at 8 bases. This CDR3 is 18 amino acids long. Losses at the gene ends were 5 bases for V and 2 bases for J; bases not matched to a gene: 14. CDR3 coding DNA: TGTGCCAGCAGTCTTAGGTCCTTCCGGACAGGGCCCTACAATGAGCAGTTCTTC. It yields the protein CASSLRSFRTGPYNEQFF.

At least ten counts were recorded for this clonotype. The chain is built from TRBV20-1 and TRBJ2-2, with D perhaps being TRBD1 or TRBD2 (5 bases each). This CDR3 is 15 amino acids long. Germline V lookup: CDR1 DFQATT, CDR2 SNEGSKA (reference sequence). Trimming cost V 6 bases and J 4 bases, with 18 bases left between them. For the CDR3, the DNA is TGCAGTGCGCGGCAGGGACCCCTGGGCACCGGGGAGCTGTTTTTT. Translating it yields CSARQGPLGTGELFF.

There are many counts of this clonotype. This CDR3 reads CSADRLPGGSNTGELFF. CDR3 coding DNA: TGCAGTGCTGATCGCCTACCGGGAGGTTCGAACACCGGGGAGCTGTTTTTT. The chain joins TRBV20-1 to TRBJ2-2; 7 bases align to TRBD2. CDR3 size: 17 residues. V lost 5 bases to trimming and J lost 0 bases; unmatched junction nucleotides: 12. CDR1 DFQATT and CDR2 SNEGSKA come from the germline V gene (reference sequence).

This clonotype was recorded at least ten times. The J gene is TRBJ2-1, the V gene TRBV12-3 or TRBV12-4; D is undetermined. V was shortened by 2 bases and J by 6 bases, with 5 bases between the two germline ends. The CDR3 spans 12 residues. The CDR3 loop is CASSLTGNEQFF. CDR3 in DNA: TGTGCCAGCAGTTTAACCGGCAATGAGCAGTTCTTC.